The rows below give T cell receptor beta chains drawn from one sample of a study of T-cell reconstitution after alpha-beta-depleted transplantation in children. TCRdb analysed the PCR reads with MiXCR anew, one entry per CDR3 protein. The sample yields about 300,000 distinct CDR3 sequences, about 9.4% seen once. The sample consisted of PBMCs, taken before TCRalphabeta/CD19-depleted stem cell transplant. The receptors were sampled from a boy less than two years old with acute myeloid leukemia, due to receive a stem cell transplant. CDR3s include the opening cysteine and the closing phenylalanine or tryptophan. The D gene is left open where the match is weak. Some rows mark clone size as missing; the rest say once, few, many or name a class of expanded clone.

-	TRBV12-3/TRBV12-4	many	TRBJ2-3	CASSLSGEGDTQYF	TGTGCCAGCAGTTTATCTGGGGAAGGGGATACGCAGTATTTT
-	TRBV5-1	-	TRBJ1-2	CASTTGYRYGYTF	TGCGCCAGCACGACCGGGTACCGCTATGGCTACACCTTC
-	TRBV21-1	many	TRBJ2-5	CASSDESAGEENQYF	TGTGCCAGCAGCGACGAGAGCGCGGGAGAAGAGAACCAGTACTTC
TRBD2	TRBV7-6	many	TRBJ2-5	CASSLDPRGGRETQYF	TGTGCCAGCAGCTTAGACCCGCGGGGGGGCCGAGAGACCCAGTACTTC
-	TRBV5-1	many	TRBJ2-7	CASSITTGREQYF	TGCGCCAGCAGCATTACTACAGGGCGCGAGCAGTACTTC
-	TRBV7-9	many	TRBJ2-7	CASSPWGASGSSYEQYF	TGTGCCAGCAGCCCTTGGGGGGCTAGCGGATCCTCCTACGAGCAGTACTTC
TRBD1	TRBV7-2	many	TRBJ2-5	CASSSDRRETQYF	TGTGCCAGCAGCTCGGACAGGCGGGAGACCCAGTACTTC
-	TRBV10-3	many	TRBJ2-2	CAISESRSFTGELFF	TGTGCCATCAGTGAGTCGAGAAGCTTCACCGGGGAGCTGTTTTTT
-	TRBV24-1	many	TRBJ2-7	CATSDEAFNEQYF	TGTGCCACCAGTGATGAGGCTTTCAACGAGCAGTACTTC
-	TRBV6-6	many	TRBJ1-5	CASSQTYSNQPQHF	TGTGCCAGCAGCCAAACCTATAGCAATCAGCCCCAGCATTTT
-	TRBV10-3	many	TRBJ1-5	CAISDGHSNQPQHF	TGTGCCATCAGTGACGGTCATAGCAATCAGCCCCAGCATTTT
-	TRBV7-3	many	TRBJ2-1	CASSLSRAHNEQFF	TGTGCCAGCAGCTTAAGCAGGGCCCACAATGAGCAGTTCTTC
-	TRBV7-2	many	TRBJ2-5	CASSSTTWTYQETQYF	TGTGCCAGCAGCTCTACGACCTGGACGTACCAAGAGACCCAGTACTTC
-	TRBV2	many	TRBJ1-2	CASSRGIDGYTF	TGTGCCAGCAGTCGGGGGATTGACGGCTACACCTTC
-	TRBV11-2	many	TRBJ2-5	CASSLATIKETQYF	TGTGCCAGCAGCTTAGCTACGATAAAAGAGACCCAGTACTTC
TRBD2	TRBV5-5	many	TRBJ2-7	CASSKGLAGELKYF	TGTGCCAGCAGCAAGGGACTAGCGGGAGAATTGAAGTACTTC
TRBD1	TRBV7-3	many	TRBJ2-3	CASSFWTGIPPDTQYF	TGTGCCAGCAGCTTTTGGACAGGGATCCCCCCAGATACGCAGTATTTT
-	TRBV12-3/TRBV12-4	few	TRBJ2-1	CASSTPRAGDPNEQFF	TGTGCCAGCAGTACGCCCCGGGCAGGGGACCCCAATGAGCAGTTCTTC
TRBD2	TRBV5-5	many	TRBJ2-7	CASSLRAGLDYDEQYF	TGTGCCAGCAGCTTGCGGGCCGGACTAGATTACGACGAGCAGTACTTC
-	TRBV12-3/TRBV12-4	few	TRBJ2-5	CASSPPVTVETQYF	TGTGCCAGCAGTCCGCCGGTTACGGTGGAGACCCAGTACTTC
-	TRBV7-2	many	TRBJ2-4	CASSLVRTDAKNIQYF	TGTGCCAGCAGCTTAGTCCGGACAGACGCCAAAAACATTCAGTACTTC
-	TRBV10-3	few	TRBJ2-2	CAINDRFYGELFF	TGTGCCATCAATGACAGGTTTTACGGGGAGCTGTTTTTT
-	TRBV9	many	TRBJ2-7	CASSQSPQSSYEQYF	TGTGCCAGCAGCCAATCCCCCCAGAGCTCCTACGAGCAGTACTTC
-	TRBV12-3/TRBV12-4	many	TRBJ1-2	CASNPSRAGGYTF	TGTGCCAGCAACCCCTCCAGGGCGGGGGGCTACACCTTC
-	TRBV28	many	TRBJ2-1	CASSLLDNEQFF	TGTGCCAGCAGTTTACTTGACAATGAGCAGTTCTTC
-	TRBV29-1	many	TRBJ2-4	CSVAGQLAKNIQYF	TGCAGCGTTGCTGGACAACTAGCCAAAAACATTCAGTACTTC
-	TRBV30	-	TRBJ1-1	CAWSTPGGPEAFF	TGTGCCTGGAGTACCCCTGGGGGGCCCGAAGCTTTCTTT
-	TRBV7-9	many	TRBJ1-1	CASSPALDGDTEAFF	TGTGCCAGCAGCCCCGCCTTAGATGGGGATACTGAAGCTTTCTTT
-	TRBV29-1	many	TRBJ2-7	CSAPPGPRPPYEQYF	TGCAGCGCCCCGCCGGGTCCTCGGCCCCCCTACGAGCAGTACTTC
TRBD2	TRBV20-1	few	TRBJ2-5	CCARQHTTSGRRQETQYF	TGCTGTGCTAGGCAACACACGACTAGCGGGAGAAGGCAAGAGACCCAGTACTTC
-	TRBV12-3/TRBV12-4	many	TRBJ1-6	CASSFSSYNSPLHF	TGTGCCAGCAGTTTCAGCTCCTATAATTCACCCCTCCACTTT
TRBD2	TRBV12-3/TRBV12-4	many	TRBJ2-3	CASTFRYSKTSGTDTQYF	TGTGCCAGCACCTTTCGCTACTCTAAGACTAGCGGCACAGATACGCAGTATTTT
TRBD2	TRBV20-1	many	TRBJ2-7	CSAILSGRTYEQYF	TGCAGTGCTATTCTTAGCGGGAGGACCTACGAGCAGTACTTC
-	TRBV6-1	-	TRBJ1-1	CASSARRLNTEAFF	TGTGCCAGCAGTGCCCGCCGACTGAACACTGAAGCTTTCTTT
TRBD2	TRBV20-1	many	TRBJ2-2	CSAQGTSGTGELFF	TGCAGTGCTCAAGGCACTAGCGGGACCGGGGAGCTGTTTTTT
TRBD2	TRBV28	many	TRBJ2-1	CASSTHGLARNEQFF	TGTGCCAGCAGTACCCACGGACTAGCGCGCAATGAGCAGTTCTTC
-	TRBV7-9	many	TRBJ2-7	CASSFQGLEQYF	TGTGCCAGCAGCTTCCAAGGTCTCGAGCAGTACTTC
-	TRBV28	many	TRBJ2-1	CASISGQNYYNEQFF	TGTGCCAGCATCTCCGGACAGAACTACTACAATGAGCAGTTCTTC
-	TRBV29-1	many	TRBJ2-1	CSLGRGRNNEQFF	TGCAGCCTAGGGAGGGGGCGAAACAATGAGCAGTTCTTC
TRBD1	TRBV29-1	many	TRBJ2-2	CSVEERDRPTGELFF	TGCAGCGTTGAAGAGAGGGACAGGCCCACCGGGGAGCTGTTTTTT